The present T cell receptor beta chain was sequenced within a study of tumor and adjacent non-tumor tissue in lung cancer. Remarks on this clonotype: At one of its ends the junction is not consistent with the germline gene, which may arise from a read error.

TCRbeta libraries were built with three rounds of nested PCR, modified from ARM-PCR. MiXCR, run by TCRdb on the multiplex PCR reads, gives a single entry per CDR3 protein. The sample contains about 50,000 distinct CDR3 sequences, about 70% of which appear only once. The CDR3 spans 16 residues. CDR1 SGHAT and CDR2 FQNNGV come from the germline V gene. The template was RNA from unsorted bulk tissue. Distant lung tissue was collected more than 3 cm away from the tumor edge. This TCR was sampled from a woman aged 55-70 years with non-small cell lung cancer. The chain combines TRBV11-2 with TRBJ1-2; the D gene is possibly TRBD1 (6 bases). What was sequenced was distant non-tumor lung tissue. CDR3 coding DNA: TGTGACAGCAGTTTCATGACAGGACGGCTCACCTATGGCTACACCTTC. It codes for CDSSFMTGRLTYGYTF.